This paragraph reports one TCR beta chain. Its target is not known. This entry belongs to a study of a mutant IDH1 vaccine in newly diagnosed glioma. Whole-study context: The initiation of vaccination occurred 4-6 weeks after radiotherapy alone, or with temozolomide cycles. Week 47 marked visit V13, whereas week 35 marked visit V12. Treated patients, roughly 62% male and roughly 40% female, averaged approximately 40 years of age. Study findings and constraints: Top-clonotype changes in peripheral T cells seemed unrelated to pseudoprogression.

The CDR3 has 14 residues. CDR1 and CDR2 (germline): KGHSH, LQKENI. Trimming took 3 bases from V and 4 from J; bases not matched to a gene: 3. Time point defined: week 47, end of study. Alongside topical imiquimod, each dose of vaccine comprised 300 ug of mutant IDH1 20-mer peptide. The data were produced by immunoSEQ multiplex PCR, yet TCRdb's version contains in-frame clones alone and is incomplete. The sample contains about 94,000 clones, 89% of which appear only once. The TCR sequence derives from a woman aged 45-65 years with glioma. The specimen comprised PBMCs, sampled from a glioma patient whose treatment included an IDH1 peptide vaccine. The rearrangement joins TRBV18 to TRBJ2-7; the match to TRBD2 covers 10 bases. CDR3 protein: CASSPGTSEYEQYF. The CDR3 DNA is TGTGCCAGCTCACCCGGGACTAGCGAGTACGAGCAGTACTTC. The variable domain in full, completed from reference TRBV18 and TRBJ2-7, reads NAGVMQNPRHLVRRRGQEARLRCSPMKGHSHVYWYRQLPEEGLKFMVYLQKENIIDESGMPKERFSAEFPKEGPSILRIQQVVRGDSAAYFCASSPGTSEYEQYFGPGTRLTVT.